This entry is about one T cell receptor beta chain. These data are taken from a study of CD8 T cells in Susac syndrome. Germline V lookup: CDR1 MNHEY, CDR2 SVGEGT. V dropped 4 bases and J dropped 1 base, with 10 bases sitting between them. CDR3 size: 14 residues. Random hexamers served to reverse transcribe about 0.45 to 1 ug RNA. Amplification of the TCR beta CDR3 was carried out by immunoSEQ multiplex PCR, which spanned a total of 54 Vbeta and 13 Jbeta segments. TCRdb reprocessed the immunoSEQ multiplex PCR reads via MiXCR and lists one record per CDR3 protein. Of roughly 120,000 distinct CDR3 sequences listed, roughly 93% are singletons. TCR beta from blood CD8+ and CD4+ T cells was sequenced. TEMRA cells underwent FACS enrichment and CD8+ and CD4+ T cells underwent negative isolation.

Sample: CD4+ T cells from PBMCs. The chain links TRBV6-2 or TRBV6-3 to TRBJ1-1; D remains ambiguous. This receptor was taken from a human donor with multiple sclerosis. This CDR3 is CASSFPRTNTEAFF. CDR3 bases: TGTGCCAGCAGTTTTCCGCGTACGAACACTGAAGCTTTCTTT.